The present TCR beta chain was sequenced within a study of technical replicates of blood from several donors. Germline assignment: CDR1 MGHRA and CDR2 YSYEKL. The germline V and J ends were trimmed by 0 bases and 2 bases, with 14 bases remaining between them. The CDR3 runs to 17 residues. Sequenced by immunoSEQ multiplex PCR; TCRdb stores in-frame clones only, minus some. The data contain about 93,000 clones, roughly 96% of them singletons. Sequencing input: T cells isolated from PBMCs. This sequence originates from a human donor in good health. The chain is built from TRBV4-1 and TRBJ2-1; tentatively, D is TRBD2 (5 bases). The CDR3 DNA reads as TGCGCCAGCAGCCAAGATTCACAGACTATTACCTACAATGAGCAGTTCTTC. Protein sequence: CASSQDSQTITYNEQFF.